This TCR beta chain was sequenced for a study of blood T cell repertoires in COVID-19. Germline V lookup: CDR1 ENHRY, CDR2 SYGVKD. The CDR3 spans 14 residues. Trimming pared 3 bases from V and 3 bases from J, leaving 11 bases between. Study members were between roughly 18 and 100 years old and lived in 24 US regions. Cohort assignment relied on participant-reported clinical history. The authors' processing: Quantification of nucleated cells was approximated via reference gene primer amplification. The data were produced by immunoSEQ multiplex PCR, yet TCRdb's version contains in-frame clones alone and is incomplete. The DNA gave D and trimming, while V, J and clone size come from that table. The repertoire holds fewer than 450,000 clones, with around 90% as singletons.

The sample taken for sequencing was PBMCs or T cells enriched from blood (not recorded which). The receptor was isolated from a woman aged 40 to 50 with acute COVID-19. The chain is built from TRBV10-3 and TRBJ1-2; D gene uncertain. CDR3 amino acids: CAISDIGVDYGYTF. CDR3 in DNA: TGTGCCATCAGTGATATCGGGGTGGACTATGGCTACACCTTC.